These 7 T cell receptor beta chains share one sample of origin, sequenced in a study of T cell changes during pregnancy in multiple sclerosis (dated by TCRdb to between 2019 and 2020). Libraries came from the immunoSEQ multiplex PCR assay. TCRdb retrieved this table from immuneACCESS and kept in-frame rearrangements only. Not all clones are present; in checked studies, unresolved V genes account for under half, and no reason is known for the remainder. This sample comprises some 52,000 clones, just over 90% of them detected only once. Approximately 0.4% of the sample goes to the ten largest clones. The sequences come from CD4+ T cells from peripheral blood mononuclear cells, collected before pregnancy. These receptor sequences come from a female donor with multiple sclerosis, enrolled in a pregnancy study.

This clone appeared once. This chain links TRBV9 with TRBJ2-6; D remains unclear. This CDR3 comprises 16 residues. CDR1 SGDLS and CDR2 YYNGEE come from the germline V gene. Trimming removed 1 base from V and 0 bases from J, with 8 bases in between. CDR3 amino acids: CASSVTGTSGANVLTF. The CDR3 nucleotides read TGTGCCAGCAGCGTAACGGGTACCTCTGGGGCCAACGTCCTGACTTTC.

This clone was detected a few times. The chain links TRBV6-4 to TRBJ2-7; TRBD1 is a possible D gene (6 bases). The CDR3 extends over 16 amino acids. Germline V gene data show CDR1 as MRHNA and CDR2 as SNTAGT. V was shortened by 0 bases and J by 3 bases, with 15 bases between the two germline ends. The CDR3 DNA reads TGTGCCAGCAGTGACTCGACGGGCAGGGGAGACTACGAGCAGTACTTC. Amino acid sequence: CASSDSTGRGDYEQYF.

V is TRBV30 and J is TRBJ1-2, with unresolved D. This CDR3 region has 13 residues. Per the germline V gene, CDR1 is GTSNPN and CDR2 is SVGIG (reference sequence). Trimming stripped 4 bases from V and 1 base from J, with 10 bases between. The CDR3 spells CAWTGSFNYGYTF. CDR3 nucleotide sequence: TGTGCCTGGACAGGCAGTTTTAACTATGGCTACACCTTC.

The J gene is TRBJ1-2, the V gene TRBV5-1; D unclear. The germline gives CDR1 SGHRS, CDR2 YFSETQ. There are 15 residues in the CDR3. V was trimmed by 3 bases and J by 4 bases, leaving 16 bases between them. CDR3 sequence (DNA): TGCGCCAGCAGCTCCGGGGAGGGCGCTTTCTATGGCTACACCTTC. This sequence encodes CASSSGEGAFYGYTF.

The chain couples TRBV19 to TRBJ1-3, with D perhaps TRBD1 (6 bases). The CDR3 runs to 16 residues. V lost 5 bases and J 0 bases, leaving 14 bases between the germline ends. CDR1 and CDR2 (germline): LNHDA, SQIVND (reference sequence). The CDR3 coding sequence is TGTGCCAGTAGTTTGCTAGGGACAAGCTCTGGAAACACCATATATTTT. It is translated as CASSLLGTSSGNTIYF.

The gene calls are TRBV5-8 and TRBJ2-2, with D perhaps matching TRBD1 (5 bases). Germline CDR1 SGHTS, CDR2 YDEGEE. The CDR3 is made up of 15 amino acids. V was cut by 2 bases and J by 0 bases, with 8 bases left in between. For the CDR3, the DNA is TGTGCCAGCAGCTTAGGACACGCGAACACCGGGGAGCTGTTTTTT. Translating it yields CASSLGHANTGELFF.

J is TRBJ2-3 and V is TRBV5-1; tentatively, D is TRBD2 (7 bases). The CDR3 contains 16 residues. Trimming cost V 3 bases and J 0 bases, with 14 bases left between them. From germline, CDR1 is SGHRS and CDR2 YFSETQ. The CDR3 DNA sequence: TGCGCCAGCAGCTATTCGGGGGGCCTCAGCACAGATACGCAGTATTTT. This translates into CASSYSGGLSTDTQYF. The full variable domain, its missing parts supplied by reference TRBV5-1 and TRBJ2-3, is KAGVTQTPRYLIKTRGQQVTLSCSPISGHRSVSWYQQTPGQGLQFLFEYFSETQRNKGNFPGRFSGRQFSNSRSEMNVSTLELGDSALYLCASSYSGGLSTDTQYFGPGTRLTVL.